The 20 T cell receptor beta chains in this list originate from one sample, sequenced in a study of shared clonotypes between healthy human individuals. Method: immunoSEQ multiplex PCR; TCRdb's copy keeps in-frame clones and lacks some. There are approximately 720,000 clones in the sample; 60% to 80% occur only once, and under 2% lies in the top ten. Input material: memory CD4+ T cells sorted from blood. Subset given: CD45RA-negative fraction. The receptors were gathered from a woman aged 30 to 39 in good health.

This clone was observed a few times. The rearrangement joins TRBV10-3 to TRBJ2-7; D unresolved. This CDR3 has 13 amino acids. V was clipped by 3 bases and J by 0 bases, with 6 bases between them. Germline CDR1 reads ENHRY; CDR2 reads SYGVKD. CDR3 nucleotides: TGTGCCATCAGTGATGTCACCTCCTACGAGCAGTACTTC. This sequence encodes CAISDVTSYEQYF.

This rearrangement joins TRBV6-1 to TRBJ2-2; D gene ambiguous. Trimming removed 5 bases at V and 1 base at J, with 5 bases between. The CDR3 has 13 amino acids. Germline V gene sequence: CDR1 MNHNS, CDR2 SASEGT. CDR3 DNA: TGTGCCAGCAGTCTAGGGAACACCGGGGAGCTGTTTTTT. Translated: CASSLGNTGELFF.

CDR3 nucleotide sequence: TGTGCCAGCAGCTTAAATCTAGCGGGAGGGAGCGAGCAGTACTTC. This codes for CASSLNLAGGSEQYF. The chain is built from TRBV7-3 and TRBJ2-7; the match to TRBD2 covers 12 bases. The CDR3 sequence is 15 residues long. Germline assignment: CDR1 SGHTA and CDR2 FQGTGA. J lost 6 bases, V lost 1 base, and 4 bases had no gene match.

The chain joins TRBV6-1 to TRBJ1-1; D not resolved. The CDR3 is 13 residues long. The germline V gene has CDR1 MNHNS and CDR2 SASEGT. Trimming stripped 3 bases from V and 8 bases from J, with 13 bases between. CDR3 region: CASSEQARSEAFF. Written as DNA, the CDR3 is TGTGCCAGCAGTGAGCAGGCCCGCTCCGAAGCTTTCTTT.

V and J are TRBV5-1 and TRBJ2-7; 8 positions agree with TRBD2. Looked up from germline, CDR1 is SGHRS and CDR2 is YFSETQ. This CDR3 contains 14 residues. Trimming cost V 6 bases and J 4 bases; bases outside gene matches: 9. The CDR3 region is CASKRSGSWYEQYF. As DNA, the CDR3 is TGCGCCAGCAAACGAAGCGGGAGTTGGTACGAGCAGTACTTC. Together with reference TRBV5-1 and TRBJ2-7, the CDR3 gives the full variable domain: KAGVTQTPRYLIKTRGQQVTLSCSPISGHRSVSWYQQTPGQGLQFLFEYFSETQRNKGNFPGRFSGRQFSNSRSEMNVSTLELGDSALYLCASKRSGSWYEQYFGPGTRLTVT.

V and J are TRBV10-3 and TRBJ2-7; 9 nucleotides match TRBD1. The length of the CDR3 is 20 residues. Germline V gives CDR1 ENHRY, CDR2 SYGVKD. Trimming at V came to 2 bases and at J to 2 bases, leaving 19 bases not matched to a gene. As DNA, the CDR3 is TGTGCCATCAGTGAGGCGTCCCCGGGACAGGGAAGGGTGTTAGCCTACGAGCAGTACTTC. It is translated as CAISEASPGQGRVLAYEQYF.

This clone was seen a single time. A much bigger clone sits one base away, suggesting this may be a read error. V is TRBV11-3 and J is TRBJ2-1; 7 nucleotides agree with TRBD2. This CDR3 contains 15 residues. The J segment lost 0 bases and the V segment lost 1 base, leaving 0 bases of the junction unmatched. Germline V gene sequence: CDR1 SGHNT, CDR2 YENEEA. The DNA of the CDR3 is TGTGCCAGCAGCTTAGGCGGGAGCTCCTACAATGAGCAGTTCTTC. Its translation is CASSLGGSSYNEQFF.

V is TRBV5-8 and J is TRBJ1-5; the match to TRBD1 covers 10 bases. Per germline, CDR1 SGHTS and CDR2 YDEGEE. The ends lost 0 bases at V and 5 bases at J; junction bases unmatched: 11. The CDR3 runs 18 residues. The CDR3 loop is CASSLGGMGTGEDQPQHF. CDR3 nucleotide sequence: TGTGCCAGCAGCTTGGGGGGAATGGGGACAGGGGAAGATCAGCCCCAGCATTTT.

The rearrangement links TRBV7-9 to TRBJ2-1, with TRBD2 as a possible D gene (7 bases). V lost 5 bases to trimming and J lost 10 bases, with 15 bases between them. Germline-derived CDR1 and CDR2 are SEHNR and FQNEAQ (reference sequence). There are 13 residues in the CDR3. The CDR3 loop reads CASSRGGEREQFF. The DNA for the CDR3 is TGTGCCAGCAGCCGAGGGGGGGAAAGGGAGCAGTTCTTC.

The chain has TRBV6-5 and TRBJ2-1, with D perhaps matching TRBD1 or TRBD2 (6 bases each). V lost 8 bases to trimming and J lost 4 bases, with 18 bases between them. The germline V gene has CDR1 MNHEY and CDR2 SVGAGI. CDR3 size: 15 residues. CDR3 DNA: TGTGCCAGCTGCGACCCGGGGGCAGGTTACAATGAGCAGTTCTTC. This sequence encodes CASCDPGAGYNEQFF.

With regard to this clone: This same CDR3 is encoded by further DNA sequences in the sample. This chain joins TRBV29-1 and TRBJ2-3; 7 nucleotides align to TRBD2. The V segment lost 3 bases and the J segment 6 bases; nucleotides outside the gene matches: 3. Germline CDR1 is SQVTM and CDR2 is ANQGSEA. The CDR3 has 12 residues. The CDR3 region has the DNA TGCAGCGTTGACGGGGGGACGGATACGCAGTATTTT. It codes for CSVDGGTDTQYF.

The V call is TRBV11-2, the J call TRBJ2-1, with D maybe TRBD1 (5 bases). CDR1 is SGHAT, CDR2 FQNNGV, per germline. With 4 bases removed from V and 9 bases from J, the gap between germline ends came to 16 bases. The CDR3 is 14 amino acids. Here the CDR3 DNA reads TGTGCCAGCAGCTCATTAACAGGCTGGGGTGAGCAGTTCTTC. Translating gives CASSSLTGWGEQFF.

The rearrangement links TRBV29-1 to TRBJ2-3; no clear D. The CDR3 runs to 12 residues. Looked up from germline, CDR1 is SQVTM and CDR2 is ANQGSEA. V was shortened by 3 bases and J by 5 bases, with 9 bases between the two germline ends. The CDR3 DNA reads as TGCAGCGTTGAGCTGTCGGGAGATACGCAGTATTTT. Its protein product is CSVELSGDTQYF.

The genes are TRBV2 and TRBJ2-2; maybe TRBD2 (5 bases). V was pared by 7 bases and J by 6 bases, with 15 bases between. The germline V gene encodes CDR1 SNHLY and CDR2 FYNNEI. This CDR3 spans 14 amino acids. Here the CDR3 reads CASKVSVVAGELFF. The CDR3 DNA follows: TGTGCCAGCAAGGTTAGCGTTGTGGCCGGGGAGCTGTTTTTT.

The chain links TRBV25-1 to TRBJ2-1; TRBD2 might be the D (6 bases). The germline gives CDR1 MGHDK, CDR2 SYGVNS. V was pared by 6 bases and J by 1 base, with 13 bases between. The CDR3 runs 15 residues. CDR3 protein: CASSAGTGSYNEQFF. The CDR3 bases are TGTGCCAGCAGCGCCGGGACTGGATCCTACAATGAGCAGTTCTTC. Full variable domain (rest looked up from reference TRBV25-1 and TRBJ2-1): EADIYQTPRYLVIGTGKKITLECSQTMGHDKMYWYQQDPGMELHLIHYSYGVNSTEKGDLSSESTVSRIRTEHFPLTLESARPSHTSQYLCASSAGTGSYNEQFFGPGTRLTVL.

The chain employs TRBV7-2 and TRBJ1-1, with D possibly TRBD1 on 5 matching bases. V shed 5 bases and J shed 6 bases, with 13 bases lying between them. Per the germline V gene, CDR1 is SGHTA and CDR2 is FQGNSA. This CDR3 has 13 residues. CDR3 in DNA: TGTGCCAGCAGCAACGGGGGGGTAGCTGAAGCTTTCTTT. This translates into CASSNGGVAEAFF.

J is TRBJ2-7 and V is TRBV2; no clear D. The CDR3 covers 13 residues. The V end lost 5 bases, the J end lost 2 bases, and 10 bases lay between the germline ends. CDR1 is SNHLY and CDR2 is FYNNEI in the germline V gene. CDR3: CASSIQLAYEQYF. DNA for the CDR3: TGTGCCAGCAGTATACAGCTCGCCTACGAGCAGTACTTC.

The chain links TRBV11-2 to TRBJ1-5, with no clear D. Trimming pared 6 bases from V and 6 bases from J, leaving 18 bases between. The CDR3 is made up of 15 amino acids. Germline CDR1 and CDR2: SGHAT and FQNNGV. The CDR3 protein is CASSRAAGGVQPQHF. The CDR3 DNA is TGTGCCAGCAGTCGAGCGGCAGGCGGGGTTCAGCCCCAGCATTTT. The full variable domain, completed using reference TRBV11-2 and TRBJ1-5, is EAGVAQSPRYKIIEKRQSVAFWCNPISGHATLYWYQQILGQGPKLLIQFQNNGVVDDSQLPKDRFSAERLKGVDSTLKIQPAKLEDSAVYLCASSRAAGGVQPQHFGDGTRLSIL.

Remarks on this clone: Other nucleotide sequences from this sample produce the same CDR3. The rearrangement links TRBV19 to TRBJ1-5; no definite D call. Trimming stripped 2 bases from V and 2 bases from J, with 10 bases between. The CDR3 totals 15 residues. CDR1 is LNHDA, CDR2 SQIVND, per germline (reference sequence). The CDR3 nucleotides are TGTGCCAGTAGTATAAACCCTCGGGGCAATCAGCCCCAGCATTTT. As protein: CASSINPRGNQPQHF.

The CDR3 DNA sequence: TGTGCCAGCGGCACCGATGCCTACGAGCAGTACTTC. Protein: CASGTDAYEQYF. The J gene is TRBJ2-5, the V gene TRBV9; D not certain. The DNA end is more similar to TRBJ2-7, so the J call may be wrong. The CDR3 sequence is 12 residues long. Per the germline V gene, CDR1 is SGDLS and CDR2 is YYNGEE.